One T cell receptor (beta chain) is described in this entry. What antigen it recognizes has not been identified. The record has no base qualities; no much larger clone is one base away. TCRbeta CDR3 regions were amplified from genomic DNA using the immunoSEQ Assay, a bias-controlled multiplex PCR. The study's processing was this. The number of nucleated cells in each sample was estimated by amplification of reference gene primers within the assay. To quantify the absolute abundance of each unique TCRbeta CDR3 rearrangement, sequence reads were collapsed and filtered. For each sample, productive Simpson clonality was calculated by taking the square root of Simpson's diversity index across productive rearrangements. TCRdb took over this immuneACCESS table, retaining in-frame rearrangements with V and J assigned. Such tables are incomplete; in checked studies, under half of the missing clones stem from an unresolved V gene, and the remainder is unexplained. That table supplies the V and J calls and clone size; D and trimming were determined from the DNA. For this sample the table gives about 140,000 clones, of which roughly 84% were detected only once. The ten biggest clones cover approximately 4% of the sample.

This specimen belongs to a study of blood T cell repertoires in COVID-19 (TCRdb year 2020). Concerning the study at large: Collaborator samples came from the United States, Italy and Spain and covered acute and convalescent phases of COVID-19. The dataset comprised deeply sampled blood TCRbeta repertoires from subjects exposed to, actively infected with, or recovered from COVID-19. Nearly every sample came with metadata listing a de-identified subject ID, COVID-19 status, age in years and sex. A freely available public database, intended as a resource for researchers studying the immune response to SARS-CoV-2, is where the repertoires were released. Samples were obtained from the ongoing ImmuneRACE study (first 160 participants) and from roughly 1,300 subjects provided by 6 global collaborators. Where HLA class I and class II types were available, the types were taken from metadata supplied by the sample provider, not from assay-based typing. The material from the prospective study consisted of cDNA or gDNA derived from T cells, B-cell-depleted T cells, or PBMCs. Study-wide conclusions, independent of this receptor: Clinical and demographic metadata were provided uncurated, with the amount varying by source and participant.

CDR1 and CDR2, per the germline V gene, are SNHLY and FYNNEI. Counted from cysteine to phenylalanine, this CDR3 has 15 amino acids. The DNA shown is the 45-base CDR3, in frame from base 1. From V the trimming removes 5 bases and from J it removes 1 base, while the gene matches leave 4 bases of the junction unaccounted for. Collaborating institutions collected whole blood in K2EDTA tubes following their own protocols. For TCRbeta analysis, collaborators shipped samples in one of three forms: frozen whole blood, isolated PBMCs, or DNA extracted from either of those sample types. The sequence is built from TRBV2 and TRBJ2-2, and 7 junction bases match TRBD1. This clonotype was sampled from an older woman with acute or convalescent COVID-19. Material: peripheral blood. At the DNA level, the sequence is TGTGCCAGCAGTCAGAGGGGGCAGAACACCGGGGAGCTGTTTTTT. Its protein is CASSQRGQNTGELFF.